These 3 T cell receptor beta chains were sequenced from one sample in a study of T cells in Graves' hyperthyroidism and ophthalmopathy. RNA transcripts provided the source from which TCR beta CDR3 regions were amplified. The HTBI set primed first-round TCR CDR3 RT-PCR. Each CDR3 protein gets one entry after TCRdb re-called the multiplex PCR reads with MiXCR. The table has hundreds of thousands of distinct CDR3 sequences, around 39% seen once; the top ten hold about 8.9%. Sequenced material: blood. The source is a man aged 18 to 30 with Graves' hyperthyroidism.

Only a few counts were recorded for this clonotype. The chain combines TRBV20-1 with TRBJ1-1; 9 bases map to TRBD1. The ends lost 7 bases at V and 5 bases at J; junction bases unmatched: 8. Germline values: CDR1 DFQATT, CDR2 SNEGSKA (reference sequence). The CDR3 extends over 13 amino acids. The CDR3 here is CSVPGQGGTEAFF. CDR3 nucleotides: TGCAGTGTACCGGGACAGGGCGGGACTGAAGCTTTCTTT.

This clonotype was detected ten times or more. The V and J genes are TRBV9 and TRBJ2-7; the match to TRBD2 covers 10 bases. The CDR3 sequence is 14 residues long. The trim removed 3 bases at V and 4 bases at J, leaving 4 bases unmatched. In germline, CDR1 is SGDLS, CDR2 YYNGEE. The CDR3: CASSASGSTYEQYF. The CDR3 coding sequence is TGTGCCAGCAGCGCTAGCGGGAGCACGTACGAGCAGTACTTC.

With respect to this clonotype: This sequence may be a read error, since a much larger clone differs from it by one base. The chain recombines TRBV2 with TRBJ1-5, with D uncertain. This CDR3 spans 15 amino acids. Germline loops: CDR1 SNHLY, CDR2 FYNNEI. V was cut by 7 bases and J by 5 bases, with 18 bases left in between. CDR3 nucleotide sequence: TGTGCCAGCACTCGACGGGGTTGGGAGGATCAGCCCCAGCATTTT. This gives the protein CASTRRGWEDQPQHF.